The rows below give T cell receptor beta chains drawn from one sample of a study of blood T cell repertoires in COVID-19. Only in-frame clones appear in the TCRdb table, and some are missing; sequencing was by immunoSEQ multiplex PCR. This table has over 150,000 clones, about 88% appearing once. The source material was peripheral blood. These TCRs come from a man aged 50 to 60 with COVID-19, enrolled during active disease. CDR3s include the opening cysteine and the closing phenylalanine or tryptophan. The D gene is left open where the match is weak. The size entry is marked missing in some rows and otherwise reads once, few, many or a size class.

-	TRBV4-2	TRBJ2-1	TRBD2	TGTGCCAGCAGCCTCAGGACTAGCGGTGAGCAGTTCTTC	CASSLRTSGEQFF
-	TRBV18	TRBJ2-7	-	TGTGCCAGCTCACCAAGGGGTCAGGGGGGCCACGAGCAGTACTTC	CASSPRGQGGHEQYF
once	TRBV28	TRBJ2-2	-	TGTGCCAGCAGTTTAGAGGTCTGGTTTACAGGGTCGAACACCGGGGAGCTGTTTTTT	CASSLEVWFTGSNTGELFF
-	TRBV6-6	TRBJ1-6	-	TGTGCCAGCAGTTACACCCCTGCCAGTAGCACTTCACCCCTCCACTTT	CASSYTPASSTSPLHF
-	TRBV7-2	TRBJ2-1	TRBD2	TGTGCCAGCAGCTTCAGCGGGAGAGGTTACAATGAGCAGTTCTTC	CASSFSGRGYNEQFF
-	TRBV7-9	TRBJ1-1	TRBD1	TGTGCCAGCAGTTTCGACAGGGATACTGAAGCTTTCTTT	CASSFDRDTEAFF
-	TRBV5-1	TRBJ2-1	TRBD1	TGCGCCAGCAGCTTTCAACCGGGACAGGGGGACGATGAGCAGTTCTTC	CASSFQPGQGDDEQFF
-	TRBV10-2	TRBJ1-4	TRBD1	TGCGCCAGCAGTGATCGGCAGGGGGAAGTGCCGGGGGAAAAACTGTTTTTT	CASSDRQGEVPGEKLFF
-	TRBV18	TRBJ2-1	TRBD2	TGTGCCAGCTCACCAAGCGGGGGGGCCGTTGAGCAGTTCTTC	CASSPSGGAVEQFF
-	TRBV28	TRBJ1-5	TRBD1	TGTGCCAGCAGACCAACAGGGGCCAATCAGCCCCAGCATTTT	CASRPTGANQPQHF
few	TRBV12-3/TRBV12-4	TRBJ2-3	-	TGTGCCAGCAGTTCCCAGGGTCCAGATACGCAGTATTTT	CASSSQGPDTQYF
-	TRBV15	TRBJ1-3	-	TGTGCCACCGGGGGAGGGCAGGCCGACTCTGGAAACACCATATATTTT	CATGGGQADSGNTIYF
-	TRBV18	TRBJ2-1	-	TGTGCCAGCTCACCACTACAGAACAATGAGCAGTTCTTC	CASSPLQNNEQFF
-	TRBV29-1	TRBJ2-3	TRBD2	TGCAGCGTTGTGCGGGGGGTAGGCACAGATACGCAGTATTTT	CSVVRGVGTDTQYF
-	TRBV27	TRBJ2-7	-	TGTGCCAGCAGTGCAGGACTTGATACCTACGAGCAGTACTTC	CASSAGLDTYEQYF
-	TRBV29-1	TRBJ2-5	-	TGCAGCGCCACGTATATCCCGGGGGAACCCCAAGAGACCCAGTACTTC	CSATYIPGEPQETQYF
-	TRBV27	TRBJ2-1	-	TGTGCCAGCAGTTTCAACAGGGATGTTGAGCAGTTCTTC	CASSFNRDVEQFF
-	TRBV28	TRBJ1-2	TRBD1	TGTGCCAGCAGACCTACAGGGGGCCGTGGCTACACCTTC	CASRPTGGRGYTF
-	TRBV10-3	TRBJ2-1	-	TGTGCCATCAGTGAACGGGAGACGGGCAATGAGCAGTTCTTC	CAISERETGNEQFF
-	TRBV28	TRBJ2-3	TRBD2	TGTGCCAGCAGTCCCCTAATACTAGCGGGGGGGCCTCCATCAGATACGCAGTATTTT	CASSPLILAGGPPSDTQYF
-	TRBV3-1/TRBV3-2	TRBJ2-3	TRBD1	TGTGCCAGCAGCCCGGGACAGGACACAGATACGCAGTATTTT	CASSPGQDTDTQYF
once	TRBV19	TRBJ1-5	TRBD1	TGTGCCAGTAGTATTATCTTGCTAGGACAGGACAATCAGCCCCAGCATTTT	CASSIILLGQDNQPQHF
-	TRBV29-1	TRBJ2-7	-	TGCAGCTTCCAAGCGGGTACCTACGAGCAGTACTTC	CSFQAGTYEQYF
once	TRBV11-3	TRBJ2-1	TRBD2	TGTGCCAGCAGCTTAGGACTAGCAGCCTACAATGAGCAGTTCTTC	CASSLGLAAYNEQFF
-	TRBV28	TRBJ1-2	-	TGTGCCAGCAGAGCCGGGACGGGGGGAAGTAACTATGGCTACACCTTC	CASRAGTGGSNYGYTF
-	TRBV11-3	TRBJ1-6	-	TGTGCCAGCAGCTTAGTCTTCAATTCACCCCTCCACTTT	CASSLVFNSPLHF
-	TRBV18	TRBJ2-2	-	TGTGCCAGCTCACCACCACAGGCCAGGGCGGGGCAGGACGGGGAGCTGTTTTTT	CASSPPQARAGQDGELFF
-	TRBV7-2	TRBJ1-1	TRBD1	TGTGCCAGCAGCCTCGGCAGGGGGTTTGAAGCTTTCTTT	CASSLGRGFEAFF
-	TRBV6-5	TRBJ2-3	-	TGTGCCAGCAGTTACAAGGGGGATACGCAGTATTTT	CASSYKGDTQYF
-	TRBV7-9	TRBJ1-1	TRBD1	TGTGCCAGCAGCGTCAGGGGGCGTGCTGAAGCTTTCTTT	CASSVRGRAEAFF
-	TRBV6-5	TRBJ2-7	TRBD2	TGTGCCAGCGGGGGTTTAGCGGGCCACGAGCAGTACTTC	CASGGLAGHEQYF
-	TRBV19	TRBJ2-2	TRBD1	TGTGCCAGTAGTAACAATGGACAGGTCACCGGGGAGCTGTTTTTT	CASSNNGQVTGELFF
-	TRBV27	TRBJ2-3	-	TGTGCCAGCAGTTCCGAGGGGGTGTTAGGTTCGGGGTATTTT	CASSSEGVLGSGYF
-	TRBV5-1	TRBJ1-6	TRBD1	TGCGCCAGTCGACAGGGGGGCTCACCCCTCCACTTT	CASRQGGSPLHF
-	TRBV30	TRBJ1-2	-	TGTGCCTGGAACCGGCAGGGCATGAGGAACTATGGCTACACCTTC	CAWNRQGMRNYGYTF
-	TRBV13	TRBJ1-2	TRBD1	TGTGCCAGCAGCCCACAGGGGATTGGCTACACCTTC	CASSPQGIGYTF
-	TRBV6-2/TRBV6-3	TRBJ2-7	TRBD2	TGTGCCAGCAGCGACGGGTCTAGCGGGAGCGACGAGCAGTACTTC	CASSDGSSGSDEQYF